This is a list of T cell receptor beta chains from one sample in a study. Each CDR3 protein is one row after TCRdb ran MiXCR on the 5' RACE reads. The sample carries over 40,000 distinct CDR3 sequences, 30% recorded once. Sequenced material: tumor-infiltrating memory CD4+ T cells sorted from the breast tumor. The receptors come from a female donor with breast cancer. Both conserved end residues are part of each CDR3. D genes are given only for firm matches. Where a row states a size, it is once, few, many or the class of an expanded clone; other rows omit it.

few TRBD1 TRBJ1-2 TRBV5-1 14 TGCGCCAGCAGAACCGGGACAGGGATCTATGGCTACACCTTC CASRTGTGIYGYTF
medium-sized TRBD2 TRBJ2-7 TRBV20-1 16 TGCAGTGCTAGGGCCCTGGAAGCGGGAGGGCTCTACGAGCAGTACTTC CSARALEAGGLYEQYF
. TRBD1 TRBJ2-7 TRBV12-3/TRBV12-4 14 TGTGCCAGCAGGTACCGGGCAGGGGGCTACGAGCAGTACTTC CASRYRAGGYEQYF
. TRBD1 TRBJ1-5 TRBV5-1 16 TGCGCCAGCAGCCCGGGGACAGGGGGTGGCAATCAGCCCCAGCATTTT CASSPGTGGGNQPQHF
. TRBD2 TRBJ2-7 TRBV18 13 TGTGCCAGCTCACCACCCGGGACTAACGAGCAGTACTTC CASSPPGTNEQYF
few TRBD1 TRBJ2-1 TRBV6-2/TRBV6-3 14 TGTGCCAGCAGCTCCGGGACAGGGCGCGATGAGCAGTTCTTC CASSSGTGRDEQFF
many TRBD2 TRBJ2-2 TRBV5-1 16 TGCGCCAGCAGCCTGGATTGGGCTAGCGGCACCGGGGAGCTGTTTTTT CASSLDWASGTGELFF
. . TRBJ1-2 TRBV4-2 15 TGTGCCAGCAGCCAACATGGGAGGCCGAACTATGGCTACACCTTC CASSQHGRPNYGYTF
many TRBD1 TRBJ2-3 TRBV27 13 TGTGCCAGCAGTGTACAGGGGGCCGGGACGCAGTATTTT CASSVQGAGTQYF
many TRBD2 TRBJ2-7 TRBV29-1 14 TGCAGCGTTGAAGTGGCTAGCGGGAGTTACGAGCAGTACTTC CSVEVASGSYEQYF
. . TRBJ2-7 TRBV3-1 14 TGTGCCAGCAGCCAAGATTCGGAATCAATCAAGCAGTACTTC CASSQDSESIKQYF
few TRBD1 TRBJ1-1 TRBV7-6 15 TGTGCCAGCAGCTTACCGGGACAGGGAGGCACTGAAGCTTTCTTT CASSLPGQGGTEAFF
. TRBD1 TRBJ2-2 TRBV5-5 16 TGTGCCAGCAGCCTCGCTCCGGGACAGTGGGCCGGGGAGCTGTTTTTT CASSLAPGQWAGELFF
. TRBD2 TRBJ2-5 TRBV20-1 16 TGCAGTGCTAGAGATCTCCTAGCGGGAGTAGGGGAGACCCAGTACTTC CSARDLLAGVGETQYF
. . TRBJ1-2 TRBV19 14 TGTGCCAGTAGTAGCGGCAGGATAATCTATGGCTACACCTTC CASSSGRIIYGYTF
few . TRBJ2-2 TRBV6-5 18 TGTGCCAGCAGCTTTCGACACTCCGGGACTCTAAACACCGGGGAGCTGTTTTTT CASSFRHSGTLNTGELFF
. TRBD1 TRBJ1-3 TRBV5-5 16 TGTGCCAGCAGCTTACTCTGGGGACAGAATCGAAACACCATATATTTT CASSLLWGQNRNTIYF
. . TRBJ1-5 TRBV27 15 TGTGCCAGCAGTTGTGAGGACACGAACAATCAGCCCCAGCATTTT CASSCEDTNNQPQHF
. . TRBJ2-1 TRBV20-1 15 TGCAGTGCTAAAGGCGCCCGGAGCTCCTACAATGAGCAGTTCTTC CSAKGARSSYNEQFF
few TRBD1 TRBJ1-5 TRBV6-5 15 TGTGCCAGCAGTCGCGGACAGGGAGCAAATCAGCCCCAGCATTTT CASSRGQGANQPQHF
once TRBD1 TRBJ1-1 TRBV3-1 14 TGTGCCAGCAGCCACGGACAGGGGGTTTCTGAAGCTTTCTTT CASSHGQGVSEAFF
. . TRBJ2-6 TRBV5-4 16 TGTGCCAGCAGGCCCGGGGCAGACGAGTCAGCCAACGTCCTGACTTTC CASRPGADESANVLTF
. . TRBJ2-1 TRBV7-2 11 TGTGCCAGCAGCTCCCAGCGGATATGGTTCTTC CASSSQRIWFF
. . TRBJ2-5 TRBV27 13 TGTGCCAGCAGTAGCAGGACCAAAGAGACCCAGTACTTC CASSSRTKETQYF
. . TRBJ2-3 TRBV27 15 TGTGCCAGCAGTTTAGCGACAGCAGGCACAGATACGCAGTATTTT CASSLATAGTDTQYF
medium-sized . TRBJ2-3 TRBV20-1 13 TGCAGTGCCCAGGACAGACGCACAGATACGCAGTATTTT CSAQDRRTDTQYF
. TRBD1 TRBJ1-5 TRBV24-1 17 TGTGCCACCAGTGACCCTGGGACAGTGAAGAGCAATCAGCCCCAGCATTTT CATSDPGTVKSNQPQHF
. TRBD1 TRBJ1-1 TRBV20-1 14 TGCAGTGCCAAGGACAGGGGACGATTGGTTTCGGCTTTCTTT CSAKDRGRLVSAFF
few TRBD2 TRBJ2-2 TRBV7-9 15 TGTGCCAGCAGCCCAGCGGGAGGGCCCGCAGGGGAGCTGTTTTTT CASSPAGGPAGELFF
. TRBD1 TRBJ1-1 TRBV28 15 TGTGCCAGTAGTTTACAAGAAGCAGGGGGCACTGAAGCTTTCTTT CASSLQEAGGTEAFF
. . TRBJ1-5 TRBV15 15 TGTGCCACCAGCAGGGACCCGTCCCGCAATCAGCCCCAGCATTTT CATSRDPSRNQPQHF
. . TRBJ2-5 TRBV2 16 TGTGCCAGCAGTGACTTAGGGCTTTGGGTTCAGGAGACCCAGTACTTC CASSDLGLWVQETQYF
. TRBD2 TRBJ2-7 TRBV18 15 TGTGCCAGCTCACCACCGGCGGGAGCGAAACACGAGCAGTACTTC CASSPPAGAKHEQYF
. TRBD1 TRBJ1-5 TRBV6-6 15 TGTGCCAGCAGCCCTGACAGGGGCAAAAATCAGCCCCAGCATTTT CASSPDRGKNQPQHF
medium-sized TRBD2 TRBJ2-3 TRBV4-2 18 TGTGCCAGCAGCCAAGATCGCCCTAGCGGTTATAGCACAGATACGCAGTATTTT CASSQDRPSGYSTDTQYF
few TRBD1 TRBJ1-6 TRBV13 15 TGTGCCAGCTTAGGGTTCGGGGCAGGGGGATCACCCCTCCACTTT CASLGFGAGGSPLHF
medium-sized . TRBJ1-5 TRBV6-1 13 TGTGCCAGCACCGAAACGGGGGCAGGGCCCCAGCATTTT CASTETGAGPQHF
few . TRBJ2-2 TRBV4-2 16 TGTGCCAGCAGCCAAGATCTTCAGCGGGTCGCCGGGGAGCTGTTTTTT CASSQDLQRVAGELFF
few . TRBJ1-2 TRBV12-3/TRBV12-4 15 TGTGCCAGCAGTTTAGGGGGGACGGCCAACTATGGCTACACCTTC CASSLGGTANYGYTF
many TRBD2 TRBJ2-3 TRBV20-1 16 TGCAGTGCTAGAGACGGACTAGCGGCTAGCACAGATACGCAGTATTTT CSARDGLAASTDTQYF
few . TRBJ2-1 TRBV5-1 15 TGCGCCAGCAGCACGGACACGAGCTCCTACAATGAGCAGTCCTTC CASSTDTSSYNEQSF
. . TRBJ2-1 TRBV7-9 16 TGTGCCAGCAGCTTAGCACTAGCAGGTACATCCAATGAGCAGTTCTTC CASSLALAGTSNEQFF
. TRBD1 TRBJ1-1 TRBV7-9 16 TGTGCCAGCAGCTTTGTGCAGGGGGAGGTGTTCGGCGAAGCTTTCTTT CASSFVQGEVFGEAFF
. . TRBJ2-1 TRBV28 16 TGTGCCAGCAGGGGTCAGGGCCCAAGAGGGCCCAATGAGCAGTTCTTC CASRGQGPRGPNEQFF
. . TRBJ2-7 TRBV24-1 13 TGTGCCACCAGTGATGCGGTCTCCTACGAGCAGTACTTC CATSDAVSYEQYF
. TRBD2 TRBJ2-3 TRBV5-1 16 TGCGCCAGCAACCCCGGGACTAGCGGTTATACAGATACGCAGTATTTT CASNPGTSGYTDTQYF
few . TRBJ2-5 TRBV4-1 15 TGCGCCAGCAGCCAGGTCCCCGGGGGAGCGACGACCCAGTACTTC CASSQVPGGATTQYF
few TRBD2 TRBJ2-1 TRBV6-2/TRBV6-3 16 TGTGCCAGCAGGAGACCGACTAGCGGGAACTACAATGAGCAGTTCTTC CASRRPTSGNYNEQFF
. . TRBJ1-1 TRBV29-1 13 TGCAGCGCGGAAAGGGAGGGGGGCACTGAAGCTTTCTTT CSAEREGGTEAFF
. . TRBJ2-2 TRBV6-2/TRBV6-3 14 TGTGCCAGCAGTTACGGGTCAGGACACGGGGAGCTGTTTTTT CASSYGSGHGELFF
. TRBD2 TRBJ2-5 TRBV6-1 14 TGTGCCAGCAGCCGGACTAGCCAGGGGGAGACCCAGTACTTC CASSRTSQGETQYF
. . TRBJ2-7 TRBV5-1 15 TGCGCCAGCAGCTTGCGAACCGGGACAACATACGAGCAGTACTTC CASSLRTGTTYEQYF
few . TRBJ2-7 TRBV28 14 TGTGCCAGCAGTTTCAGGGGGGGGCCTGGCGAGCAGTACTTC CASSFRGGPGEQYF
. . TRBJ2-3 TRBV7-9 14 TGTGCCAGCAGCCCGTCCGGTGGCACAGATACGCAGTATTTT CASSPSGGTDTQYF
. TRBD1 TRBJ2-1 TRBV4-3 16 TGCGCCAGCAGCCCGGGACAGGGGGCCGGTTACAATGAGCAGTTCTTC CASSPGQGAGYNEQFF
once . TRBJ1-2 TRBV28 13 TGTGCCAGCAGTTTTGGCCAGGGCCATGGCTACACCTTC CASSFGQGHGYTF